This TCR beta chain is drawn from a study of technical replicates of blood from a handful of donors. The CDR3 has 13 residues. The V end lost 1 base, the J end lost 2 bases, and 4 bases lay between the germline ends. Germline CDR1 SGHTA, CDR2 FQGTGA. The method was immunoSEQ multiplex PCR; TCRdb's version includes in-frame clones alone and lacks a portion of them. Of about 83,000 clones listed, about 92% are singletons. The sequenced material came from T cells isolated from PBMCs. The rearrangement links TRBV7-3 to TRBJ2-3; D gene unclear. This clonotype originated in a human donor in good health. CDR3 sequence reads: CASSLKATDTQYF. CDR3 in DNA: TGTGCCAGCAGCTTAAAAGCCACAGATACGCAGTATTTT.